This T cell receptor (beta chain) comes out of a study of T cells in localized non-small cell lung cancer. This clone was recorded once. Its antigen remains unknown. Study results and caveats: Tumor trailed uninvolved adjacent lung in T cell clonality, which peaked there. Adjacent lung was found to contain a median about 62 of the top 100 tumor clones. Sequence data derive from only one tumor region, so heterogeneity remains possible. A raised T cell density in blood coincided with lengthier overall survival.

The CDR3 runs 16 residues. With V trimmed by 4 bases and J by 7 bases, 10 bases remained unmatched. Germline lookup yields CDR1 SGHNT and CDR2 YENEEA. The protocol was immunoSEQ multiplex PCR, while the TCRdb copy is restricted to in-frame clones and leaves out a portion. The sample carries about 18,000 clones, over 75% recorded once. Sequenced material: peripheral blood, taken before any cancer treatment. The rearrangement uses TRBV11-3 and TRBJ2-2; 9 positions match TRBD1. The receptor was isolated from a female donor at least 60 years old with stage I lung adenocarcinoma. The CDR3 spells CASSSRTGVRHGELFF. CDR3 coding DNA: TGTGCCAGCAGCTCGAGGACAGGGGTTCGTCACGGGGAGCTGTTTTTT.